The next 13 T cell receptor beta chains were all read from a single sample in a study of blood T cell repertoires in COVID-19. Sequencing was performed with immunoSEQ multiplex PCR; in TCRdb, only in-frame clones are kept and a portion is missing. The sample records more than 95,000 clones, 81% being singletons. What was sequenced was peripheral blood. These receptors were taken from a man in his thirties or forties with COVID-19, enrolled during active disease.

The chain links TRBV12-3 or TRBV12-4 to TRBJ1-2; D remains unclear. V was trimmed by 7 bases and J by 3 bases, leaving 9 bases between them. CDR3 length: 12 residues. CDR3 region: CASMRWDYGYTF. In DNA form, the CDR3 reads TGTGCCAGCATGCGGTGGGACTATGGCTACACCTTC.

The chain has TRBV28 and TRBJ2-6, with D hard to call. The CDR3 spans 15 residues. Trimming removed 3 bases from V and 3 bases from J, with 9 bases in between. CDR1 is MDHEN, CDR2 SYDVKM, per germline. The CDR3 bases are TGTGCCAGCAGTTTCCCTCTAGATGGGGCCAACGTCCTGACTTTC. Translation gives CASSFPLDGANVLTF.

There are many counts of this clone. V and J are TRBV9 and TRBJ2-2; TRBD2 is a possible D gene (6 bases). The V and J ends lost 1 base and 8 bases respectively, with 6 bases between them. The CDR3 is made up of 12 amino acids. CDR1 is SGDLS, CDR2 YYNGEE, per germline. The CDR3 nucleotides are TGTGCCAGCAGCGTACTAGCGGGGGAGCTGTTTTTT. Translation: CASSVLAGELFF.

This CDR3 is CSGGSYNEQFF. For the CDR3, the DNA is TGCAGTGGAGGATCCTACAATGAGCAGTTCTTC. The chain recombines TRBV20-1 with TRBJ2-1; D is unresolved. Germline V gene lookup returns CDR1 DFQATT and CDR2 SNEGSKA (reference sequence). With 7 bases removed from V and 1 base from J, the gap between germline ends came to 5 bases. CDR3 length equals 11 residues.

The V call is TRBV12-5, the J call TRBJ1-3; D gene uncertain. CDR3 length: 13 residues. Germline-derived CDR1 and CDR2 are LGHNT and FRNRAP. The V end was cut by 2 bases, the J end by 5 bases, with 7 bases between. The CDR3 spells CASGLWERNTIYF. The CDR3 nucleotides are TGTGCTAGTGGTTTGTGGGAGAGAAACACCATATATTTT.

The CDR3 region has the DNA TGCGCCAGCGGGCCAGGGAGGAGCTCCTACGAGCAGTACTTC. It codes for CASGPGRSSYEQYF. The V call is TRBV5-1, the J call TRBJ2-7; maybe TRBD2 (6 bases). The CDR3 totals 14 residues. Trimming stripped 7 bases from V and 0 bases from J, with 14 bases between. Germline CDR1 reads SGHRS; CDR2 reads YFSETQ.

J is TRBJ2-3 and V is TRBV7-8; D is perhaps TRBD2 (5 bases). CDR1 and CDR2 from the germline V gene are SGHVS and FQNEAQ. Deletions cut 2 bases from V and 1 base from J, with 7 bases between. CDR3 length: 14 amino acids. CDR3 residues: CASSLRGGTDTQYF. Written as DNA, the CDR3 is TGTGCCAGCAGCTTACGGGGTGGCACAGATACGCAGTATTTT.

This chain links TRBV6-1 with TRBJ2-7; TRBD1 is a possible D gene (6 bases). The CDR3 is 14 residues long. V lost 6 bases to trimming and J lost 0 bases, with 12 bases between them. Germline V gene data show CDR1 as MNHNS and CDR2 as SASEGT. The CDR3 loop reads CASRYNRDSYEQYF. CDR3 nucleotides: TGTGCCAGCAGGTATAACAGGGACTCCTACGAGCAGTACTTC.

The chain combines TRBV6-5 with TRBJ2-1; 12 nucleotides match TRBD2. Germline V gives CDR1 MNHEY, CDR2 SVGAGI. Trimming took 6 bases from V and 4 from J; bases not matched to a gene: 4. The CDR3 runs to 15 residues. CDR3 sequence: CASSALAGGYNEQFF. The CDR3 coding sequence is TGTGCCAGCAGCGCACTAGCGGGGGGTTACAATGAGCAGTTCTTC.

The V gene is TRBV19, the J gene TRBJ2-6, with a tentative D call TRBD2 (5 bases). The V end was cut by 1 base, the J end by 7 bases, with 8 bases between. Germline V gives CDR1 LNHDA, CDR2 SQIVND (reference sequence). CDR3 length: 14 amino acids. Written as DNA, the CDR3 is TGTGCCAGTAGTATAGTGGGGAGTGCCAACGTCCTGACTTTC. Translating it yields CASSIVGSANVLTF.

This chain connects TRBV6-2 or TRBV6-3 to TRBJ2-2; 10 bases agree with TRBD2. The V and J ends lost 8 bases and 3 bases, in that order; junction bases with no gene match: 18. This CDR3 spans 19 amino acids. Germline loops: CDR1 MNHEY, CDR2 SVGEGT. The CDR3 sequence is CASRLIAGGTSRDTGELFF. The DNA for the CDR3 is TGTGCCAGCCGCCTAATAGCGGGGGGTACCTCGCGAGACACCGGGGAGCTGTTTTTT.

This chain joins TRBV5-6 and TRBJ1-2; TRBD1 agrees at 10 bases. J was trimmed by 8 bases and V by 3 bases; bases with no gene match: 10. CDR3 length: 15 residues. CDR1 and CDR2 from the germline V gene are SGHDT and YYEEEE. The chain's CDR3 is CASSSLTRDRGGYTF. CDR3 DNA sequence: TGTGCCAGCAGCTCCCTAACCCGGGACAGGGGCGGCTACACCTTC. Full variable domain (outside the CDR3, taken from reference TRBV5-6 and TRBJ1-2): DAGVTQSPTHLIKTRGQQVTLRCSPKSGHDTVSWYQQALGQGPQFIFQYYEEEERQRGNFPDRFSGHQFPNYSSELNVNALLLGDSALYLCASSSLTRDRGGYTFGSGTRLTVV.

V usage is TRBV7-8 and J usage is TRBJ2-1; 15 nucleotides line up with TRBD2. Trimming removed 5 bases from V and 9 bases from J; junction bases left unmatched: 11. The CDR3 is made up of 17 amino acids. Germline V CDR1 and CDR2: SGHVS, FQNEAQ. The CDR3 is CASSPTGTSGGRGEQFF. In nucleotides, the CDR3 is TGTGCCAGCAGCCCCACCGGGACTAGCGGGGGGAGGGGTGAGCAGTTCTTC.